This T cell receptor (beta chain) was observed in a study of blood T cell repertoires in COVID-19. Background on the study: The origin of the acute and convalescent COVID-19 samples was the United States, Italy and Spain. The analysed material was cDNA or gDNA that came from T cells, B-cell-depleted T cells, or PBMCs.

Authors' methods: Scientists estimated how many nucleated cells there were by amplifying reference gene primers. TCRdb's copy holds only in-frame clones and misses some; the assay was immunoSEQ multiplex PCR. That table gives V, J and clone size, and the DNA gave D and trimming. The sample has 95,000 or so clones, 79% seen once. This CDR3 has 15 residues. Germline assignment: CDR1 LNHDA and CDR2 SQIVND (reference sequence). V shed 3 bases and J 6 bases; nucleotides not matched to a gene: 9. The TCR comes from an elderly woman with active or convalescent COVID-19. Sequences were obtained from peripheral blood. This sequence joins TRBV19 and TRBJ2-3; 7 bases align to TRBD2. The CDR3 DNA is TGTGCCAGTAGTATCCAAGCGGGAAAGGGTGATACGCAGTATTTT. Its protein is CASSIQAGKGDTQYF.